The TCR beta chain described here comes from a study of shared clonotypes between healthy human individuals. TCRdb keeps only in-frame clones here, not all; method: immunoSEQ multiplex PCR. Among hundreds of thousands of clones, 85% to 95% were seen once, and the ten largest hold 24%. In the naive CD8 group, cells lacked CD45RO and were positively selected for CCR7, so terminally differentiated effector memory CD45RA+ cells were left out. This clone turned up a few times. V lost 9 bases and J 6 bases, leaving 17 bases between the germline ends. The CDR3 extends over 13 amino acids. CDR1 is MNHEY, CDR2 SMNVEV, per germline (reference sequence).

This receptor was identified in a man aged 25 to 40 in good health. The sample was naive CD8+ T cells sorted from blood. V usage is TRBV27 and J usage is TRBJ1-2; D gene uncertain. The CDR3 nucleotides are TGTGCCAGTGCCTTAAAGGGATGGGATGGCTACACCTTC. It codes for CASALKGWDGYTF.